This TCR beta chain was found in a study of breast tumors, draining lymph nodes, adjacent tissues. General observations from the study: Compared with lymph nodes, tumors were less diverse; compared with nontumor tissue, more. Luminal-like breast cancer showed significantly higher tumor–nontumor repertoire similarity than basal-like. Most tumor T cells seemingly derive from lymph node, then expand in tumor.

V lost 1 base, J lost 8 bases, and 12 bases lay in between. CDR1 and CDR2 (germline): MGHDK, SYGVNS. The CDR3 runs to 14 residues. This clonotype has ten or more counts. The antigen remains unidentified. MiXCR was run by TCRdb on the multiplex PCR reads, yielding one entry per CDR3 protein. The table has some 170,000 distinct CDR3 sequences, approximately 33% seen once. The lymph nodes were axillary draining lymph nodes from breast cancer patients. Sequenced material: axillary lymph node tissue. This TCR derives from a female donor with breast cancer. Some clones in this sample may be carry-over from other donors' samples. The V gene is TRBV25-1, the J gene TRBJ2-1, with no clear D. The CDR3 region is CASSESASMHEQFF. The CDR3 DNA reads as TGTGCCAGCAGTGAATCAGCTAGTATGCATGAGCAGTTCTTC.